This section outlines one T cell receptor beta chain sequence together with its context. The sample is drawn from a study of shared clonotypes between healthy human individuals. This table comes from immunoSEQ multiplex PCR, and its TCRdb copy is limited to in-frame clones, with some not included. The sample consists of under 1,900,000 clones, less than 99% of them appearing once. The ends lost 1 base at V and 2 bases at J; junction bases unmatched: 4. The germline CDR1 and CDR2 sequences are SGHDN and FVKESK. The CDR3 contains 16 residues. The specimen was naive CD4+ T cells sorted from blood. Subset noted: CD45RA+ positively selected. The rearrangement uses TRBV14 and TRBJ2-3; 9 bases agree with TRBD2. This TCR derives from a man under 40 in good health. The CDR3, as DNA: TGTGCCAGCAGCCAAGGACTAGCGGTAGTCACAGATACGCAGTATTTT. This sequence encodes CASSQGLAVVTDTQYF.